Each of the 23 T cell receptor beta chains below was sequenced from the same sample in a study of CD8 T cells in Susac syndrome. RNA in amounts of about 0.45 to 1 ug was reverse transcribed with random hexamers. From the immunoSEQ multiplex PCR reads, TCRdb called clonotypes with MiXCR, one entry per CDR3 protein. The profile shows about 280,000 distinct CDR3 sequences, approximately 84% of them singletons. Source material: CD8+ T cells from PBMCs. These receptors originate from a human donor with multiple sclerosis.

In DNA, the CDR3 is TGTGCCAGCAGGAGTAGTAGTCGGGGGGTCTCCTACGAGCAGTACTTC. Translation: CASRSSSRGVSYEQYF. The genes are TRBV12-3 or TRBV12-4 and TRBJ2-7, with 7 positions matching TRBD2. CDR3 size: 16 residues. Trimming took 6 bases from V and 0 from J; bases not matched to a gene: 11.

The V and J genes are TRBV5-1 and TRBJ1-1, with D uncertain. The CDR3 covers 16 residues. V dropped 5 bases and J dropped 3 bases, with 20 bases sitting between them. Germline V CDR1 and CDR2: SGHRS, YFSETQ. DNA of the CDR3: TGCGCCAGCAGTTTCCACACGGCGGAGGACGACACTGAAGCTTTCTTT. Its translation: CASSFHTAEDDTEAFF.

The chain joins TRBV7-9 to TRBJ2-3, with 7 bases matching TRBD1. Trimming at V came to 1 base and at J to 4 bases, leaving 5 bases not matched to a gene. This CDR3 spans 15 amino acids. CDR1 and CDR2 from the germline V gene are SEHNR and FQNEAQ (reference sequence). The CDR3: CASSLGQGDADTQYF. As DNA, the CDR3 is TGTGCCAGCAGCTTAGGACAGGGTGACGCAGATACGCAGTATTTT.

The V call is TRBV30, the J call TRBJ2-1; 11 bases align to TRBD2. Trimming cost V 0 bases and J 2 bases; bases outside gene matches: 9. Germline lookup yields CDR1 GTSNPN and CDR2 SVGIG (reference sequence). The CDR3 loop spans 18 amino acids. The CDR3: CAWSVLSRLAGPYNEQFF. The CDR3 DNA sequence: TGTGCCTGGAGTGTATTAAGCCGACTAGCGGGGCCCTACAATGAGCAGTTCTTC.

This clonotype has more than one count but fewer than ten. The chain employs TRBV6-6 and TRBJ1-1; no clear D. Trimming took off 2 bases at V and 8 bases at J, with 9 bases between the two ends. CDR1 is MNHNY and CDR2 is SVGAGI in the germline V gene (reference sequence). The length of the CDR3 is 12 residues. In DNA form, the CDR3 reads TGTGCCAGCAGTTACCTCCTACCCGAAGCTTTCTTT. Translation: CASSYLLPEAFF.

The V call is TRBV7-6, the J call TRBJ1-2, with 9 positions matching TRBD1. Germline CDR1 and CDR2: SGHVS and FNYEAQ. The V gene end was trimmed by 2 bases and the J gene end by 6 bases; junction bases not matched to a gene: 13. This CDR3 has 17 residues. The CDR3 reads CASSLNPQLQGAHGYTF. The CDR3, as DNA: TGTGCCAGCAGCTTAAACCCGCAATTACAGGGGGCACATGGCTACACCTTC. Supplemented by reference TRBV7-6 and TRBJ1-2, the full variable domain reads GAGVSQSPRYKVTKRGQDVALRCDPISGHVSLYWYRQALGQGPEFLTYFNYEAQQDKSGLPNDRFSAERPEGSISTLTIQRTEQRDSAMYRCASSLNPQLQGAHGYTFGSGTRLTVV.

V gene TRBV2 combines with J gene TRBJ1-6, with 7 bases lining up with TRBD1. This CDR3 is built from 16 residues. The V and J ends lost 7 bases and 0 bases, in that order; junction bases with no gene match: 6. Germline V gene sequence: CDR1 SNHLY, CDR2 FYNNEI. The CDR3 spells CASNPRDSSYNSPLHF. The DNA of the CDR3 is TGTGCCAGCAACCCCCGGGACAGCTCCTATAATTCACCCCTCCACTTT. The variable domain in full, with the rest retrieved from reference TRBV2 and TRBJ1-6, is EPEVTQTPSHQVTQMGQEVILRCVPISNHLYFYWYRQILGQKVEFLVSFYNNEISEKSEIFDDQFSVERPDGSNFTLKIRSTKLEDSAMYFCASNPRDSSYNSPLHFGNGTRLTVT.

This clonotype was counted only a few times. This chain joins TRBV29-1 and TRBJ2-1; 11 nucleotides align to TRBD2. The junction had 12 bases not matched to a gene; V was cut back by 8 bases and J by 0 bases. This CDR3 has 17 amino acids. In germline, CDR1 is SQVTM, CDR2 ANQGSEA. The DNA of the CDR3 is TGCAGCACGGACCCGGGACTAGCGGATATCTCCTACAATGAGCAGTTCTTC. Amino acid sequence: CSTDPGLADISYNEQFF.

This clonotype was found a few times. A read error may account for a junction end that differs from germline. The chain links TRBV7-9 to TRBJ1-6; the match to TRBD1 covers 8 bases. The CDR3 is 15 residues long. Germline lookup yields CDR1 SEHNR and CDR2 FQNEAQ (reference sequence). This CDR3 is CASSPPTGANSPLHF. Here the CDR3 DNA reads TGTGCCAGCAGCCCTCCGACAGGGGCTAATTCACCCCTCCATTTT.

The V call is TRBV29-1, the J call TRBJ2-5; D ambiguous. Germline CDR1 is SQVTM and CDR2 is ANQGSEA. Between the trimmed V and J ends, which lost 6 bases and 3 bases, there was a span of 11 bases. This CDR3 is 12 amino acids long. Written as DNA, the CDR3 is TGCAGCGTCGACGGAGCCGAAGAGACCCAGTACTTC. This encodes CSVDGAEETQYF.

The chain is built from TRBV7-9 and TRBJ2-1; TRBD1 aligns across 12 bases. This CDR3 spans 13 amino acids. Germline V gene data show CDR1 as SEHNR and CDR2 as FQNEAQ (reference sequence). The CDR3 coding sequence is TGTGCGAGTCCGGGACAGGGGGCCGATGAGCAGTTCTTC. This sequence encodes CASPGQGADEQFF.

This chain connects TRBV6-6 to TRBJ1-1; possibly TRBD1 for D (6 bases). Trimming stripped 4 bases from V and 1 base from J, with 13 bases between. The CDR3 runs to 15 residues. CDR1 MNHNY and CDR2 SVGAGI come from the germline V gene (reference sequence). The CDR3 DNA follows: TGTGCCAGCAGTTCCAATACAGGGAAGAACACTGAAGCTTTCTTT. It specifies CASSSNTGKNTEAFF.

This chain joins TRBV10-3 and TRBJ1-1, with D hard to call. The CDR3 is made up of 8 amino acids. Germline V lookup: CDR1 ENHRY, CDR2 SYGVKD. The CDR3 bases are TGTGCTCGGGGTGACGCTTTCTTT. Residues: CARGDAFF.

This chain joins TRBV20-1 and TRBJ2-3; no reliable D call. CDR3 length: 13 amino acids. The germline V gene encodes CDR1 DFQATT and CDR2 SNEGSKA (reference sequence). Trimming stripped 3 bases from V and 4 bases from J, with 11 bases between. The DNA for the CDR3 is TGCAGTGCTAGTCGGCAGTGGCCAGATACGCAGTATTTT. It encodes CSASRQWPDTQYF.

V usage is TRBV7-9 and J usage is TRBJ2-7, with 9 positions matching TRBD1. Germline V gives CDR1 SEHNR, CDR2 FQNEAQ (reference sequence). CDR3 length equals 19 residues. The V segment lost 5 bases and the J segment 0 bases; nucleotides outside the gene matches: 17. This chain's CDR3 is CASSQTPGQGSSSSYEQYF. In nucleotides, the CDR3 is TGTGCCAGCAGCCAGACACCGGGACAGGGATCGAGTAGCTCCTACGAGCAGTACTTC.

The chain recombines TRBV14 with TRBJ2-7; 7 positions agree with TRBD2. Germline CDR1 and CDR2: SGHDN and FVKESK. The CDR3 runs 16 residues. V lost 4 bases and J lost 0; bases outside the gene matches: 9. The chain's CDR3 is CASSPGSSGLSYEQYF. The CDR3 nucleotides are TGTGCCAGCAGCCCCGGGTCTAGCGGACTCTCCTACGAGCAGTACTTC.

The chain couples TRBV9 to TRBJ2-2, with D uncertain. This CDR3 region has 16 residues. Germline V gene lookup returns CDR1 SGDLS and CDR2 YYNGEE. Deletions cut 3 bases from V and 1 base from J, with 13 bases between. This CDR3 is CASSDRDFGNTGELFF. Here the CDR3 DNA reads TGTGCCAGCAGCGACCGCGACTTCGGGAACACCGGGGAGCTGTTTTTT.

The V and J genes are TRBV7-9 and TRBJ2-1; a weak D match, TRBD2 (6 bases). Trimming removed 1 base at V and 2 bases at J, with 9 bases between. Germline lookup yields CDR1 SEHNR and CDR2 FQNEAQ (reference sequence). This CDR3 spans 15 amino acids. The CDR3 protein is CASSLGGEPYNEQFF. DNA of the CDR3: TGTGCCAGCAGCTTAGGGGGGGAACCCTACAATGAGCAGTTCTTC.

This clonotype was recorded a few times. The chain uses TRBV28 and TRBJ1-3; tentative D call: TRBD1 (5 bases). V shed 4 bases and J shed 0 bases, with 13 bases lying between them. Germline lookup yields CDR1 MDHEN and CDR2 SYDVKM. The CDR3 consists of 16 residues. The CDR3 region is CASSSGTESSGNTIYF. CDR3 nucleotides: TGTGCCAGCAGTTCCGGGACTGAGAGCTCTGGAAACACCATATATTTT.

This clonotype is a singleton in its sample. The chain carries TRBV7-9 and TRBJ2-4; D is uncertain. The CDR3 contains 14 residues. V was clipped by 5 bases and J by 4 bases, with 12 bases between them. CDR1 and CDR2 (germline): SEHNR, FQNEAQ (reference sequence). The CDR3 nucleotides read TGTGCCAGCAGCCAAGTCCCCGCTAAAAACATTCAGTACTTC. Protein product: CASSQVPAKNIQYF. The full variable domain, rest sourced from reference TRBV7-9 and TRBJ2-4, is DTGVSQNPRHKITKRGQNVTFRCDPISEHNRLYWYRQTLGQGPEFLTYFQNEAQLEKSRLLSDRFSAERPKGSFSTLEIQRTEQGDSAMYLCASSQVPAKNIQYFGAGTRLSVL.

The rearrangement links TRBV11-2 to TRBJ2-3, with 12 bases that match TRBD2. The CDR3 spans 16 residues. The V and J ends lost 4 bases and 3 bases, in that order; junction bases with no gene match: 5. Per the germline V gene, CDR1 is SGHAT and CDR2 is FQNNGV. CDR3 amino acids: CASSSTSGRSTDTQYF. DNA of the CDR3: TGTGCCAGCAGCTCTACTAGCGGGAGGTCAACAGATACGCAGTATTTT.

The CDR3 DNA sequence: TGTGCCAGCAGTTTCCCGACAGGGGAGGCTGGGGAGCTGTTTTTT. It encodes CASSFPTGEAGELFF. The chain employs TRBV12-3 or TRBV12-4 and TRBJ2-2, with 8 nucleotides matching TRBD1. The CDR3 has 15 residues. The junction had 8 bases not matched to a gene; V was cut back by 3 bases and J by 8 bases.

About this clonotype: Compared with germline, one end of the junction differs, possibly owing to a read error. This sequence joins TRBV5-1 and TRBJ1-1; D may be TRBD1 (6 bases). Germline CDR1 reads SGHRS; CDR2 reads YFSETQ. The CDR3 is made up of 13 amino acids. CDR3 DNA sequence: TGCGCCAGCAGCTCCGGGGCTTCAGGGGAAGTTTTCTTT. Its translation is CASSSGASGEVFF.